This T cell receptor (beta chain) stems from a study of T cells in Graves' hyperthyroidism and ophthalmopathy. Regarding the study as a whole: By a 13 V-J model, ophthalmopathy was set apart from stable hyperthyroidism.

Amplification of TCR beta CDR3 regions used RNA as the template. HTBI primers were employed in a first-round RT-PCR of the TCR CDR3. TCRdb reprocessed the multiplex PCR reads with MiXCR, giving one entry per CDR3 protein. The table has fewer than 200,000 distinct CDR3 sequences, about 9% seen once. In its sample, this clonotype was seen many times. Antigen specificity is unknown. The hyperthyroidism was newly diagnosed and had lasted under 2 months; the patients were aged 18 to 65. J was trimmed by 5 bases and V by 1 base; bases with no gene match: 16. Germline CDR1 and CDR2: DFQATT and SNEGSKA (reference sequence). The CDR3 loop spans 18 amino acids.

The genes are TRBV20-1 and TRBJ2-4; 8 bases fit TRBD2. This clonotype was obtained from a woman younger than 30 with Graves' hyperthyroidism that later progressed to Graves' ophthalmopathy. The sample taken for sequencing was blood. The CDR3, as DNA: TGCAGTGCTAGAGTCCAAGCGGGAGTGCGACTAAGGGAAAACATTCAGTACTTC. Protein product: CSARVQAGVRLRENIQYF.